Listed here are 20 T cell receptor beta chains from one sample, sequenced in a study of CD8+CD57+ T cells in acquired aplastic anemia. TCR beta VDJ and CDR3 profiles were obtained from a genomic DNA template. TCRdb ran MiXCR on the reads and lists one entry per CDR3 protein. The table includes about 270,000 distinct CDR3 sequences, 50% to 70% detected once. The sequenced sample consisted of sorted CD4+, CD8+, or CD8+CD57+ T cells (not recorded which) from PBMCs. The receptors shown here come from a human donor with severe aplastic anemia or a healthy control (not recorded which).

This clonotype was seen more than once but under ten times. CDR3 coding DNA: TGTGCCTTTACCCGGGCAGAAGATTCACCCCTCCACTTT. Protein product: CAFTRAEDSPLHF. This chain uses TRBV30 with TRBJ1-6; D remains unclear. V was cut by 7 bases and J by 8 bases, with 15 bases left in between. Germline V gene sequence: CDR1 GTSNPN, CDR2 SVGIG (reference sequence). The CDR3 length is 13 residues. Complete variable domain (other parts from reference TRBV30 and TRBJ1-6): SQTIHQWPATLVQPVGSPLSLECTVEGTSNPNLYWYRQAAGRGLQLLFYSVGIGQISSEVPQNLSASRPQDRQFILSSKKLLLSDSGFYLCAFTRAEDSPLHFGNGTRLTVT.

The chain is built from TRBV24-1 and TRBJ2-3, with 8 nucleotides matching TRBD1. This CDR3 region has 16 residues. V lost 4 bases and J lost 1; bases outside the gene matches: 6. The germline CDR1 and CDR2 sequences are KGHDR and SFDVKD. The CDR3 reads CATSDPGQGGTDTQYF. The CDR3 region has the DNA TGTGCCACCAGTGACCCCGGACAGGGAGGCACAGATACGCAGTATTTT.

Of note for this clonotype: Given a much more abundant clone one base away, this may be a read error. This rearrangement joins TRBV27 to TRBJ1-1; TRBD1 agrees at 7 bases. Germline lookup yields CDR1 MNHEY and CDR2 SMNVEV (reference sequence). Trimming took 9 bases from V and 0 from J; bases not matched to a gene: 4. The CDR3 length is 13 residues. This CDR3 reads CASADRMNTEAFF. CDR3 coding DNA: TGTGCCAGTGCGGACAGGATGAACACTGAAGCTTTCTTT.

The rearrangement joins TRBV20-1 to TRBJ2-1; TRBD2 agrees at 9 bases. This CDR3 contains 13 residues. Germline V lookup: CDR1 DFQATT, CDR2 SNEGSKA (reference sequence). With V trimmed by 5 bases and J by 6 bases, 5 bases remained unmatched. The CDR3 DNA reads TGCAGTGCTGACGGCGGGGGGGCCAATGAGCAGTTCTTC. This encodes CSADGGGANEQFF.

The CDR3 DNA reads TGTGCCAGTAGTACCACCCTCGGGGGACTAGCGACGATAACGGGGGGTACGCAGTATTTT. It codes for CASSTTLGGLATITGGTQYF. The gene calls are TRBV19 and TRBJ2-3; 10 bases agree with TRBD2. The CDR3 totals 20 residues. The ends lost 4 bases at V and 8 bases at J; junction bases unmatched: 24. Germline V CDR1 and CDR2: LNHDA, SQIVND (reference sequence).

The chain is built from TRBV20-1 and TRBJ1-2; D may be TRBD1 (6 bases). Trimming stripped 7 bases from V and 2 bases from J, with 14 bases between. CDR1 is DFQATT, CDR2 SNEGSKA, per germline (reference sequence). The CDR3 contains 13 residues. The CDR3 nucleotides are TGCAGTGTTGGGGGCAACCTCAACTATGGCTACACCTTC. Amino acid sequence: CSVGGNLNYGYTF.

This clonotype was seen only once. Germline and junction disagree at one end, which may indicate a read error. V usage is TRBV5-1 and J usage is TRBJ2-6, with 7 bases aligning to TRBD1. Germline assignment: CDR1 SGHRS and CDR2 YFSETQ. The CDR3 is 13 amino acids. This chain's CDR3 is CASSLEGALLEAF. The CDR3 DNA is TGCGCCAGCAGCTTGGAGGGGGCCCTCCTTGAAGCTTTC.

J is TRBJ2-7 and V is TRBV5-1; tentative D call: TRBD1 (7 bases). Germline CDR1 is SGHRS and CDR2 is YFSETQ. CDR3 size: 16 residues. The ends were cut back, 0 bases at V and 1 base at J, with 14 bases in the middle. The CDR3 DNA follows: TGCGCCAGCAGCTTGGGGAGGGACAGCATTTCCTACGAGCAGTACTTC. Amino acids: CASSLGRDSISYEQYF.

Turning to this clonotype: One junction end disagrees with the germline gene, perhaps due to a read error. The genes are TRBV15 and TRBJ1-1; 9 bases align to TRBD1. The CDR3 is made up of 13 amino acids. Germline V lookup: CDR1 LNHNV, CDR2 YYDKDF (reference sequence). This CDR3 is CATSRGDREGAPF. The CDR3 coding sequence is TGTGCCACCAGCAGAGGGGACAGGGAGGGAGCTCCCTTT.

The gene calls are TRBV4-3 and TRBJ2-6; D is possibly TRBD1 or TRBD2 (5 bases each). Germline values: CDR1 LGHNA, CDR2 YSLEER. V lost 8 bases to trimming and J lost 0 bases, with 14 bases between them. The CDR3 runs to 16 residues. The CDR3 sequence is CASSGAVPSGANVLTF. In DNA form, the CDR3 reads TGCGCCAGCTCCGGGGCGGTTCCCTCTGGGGCCAACGTCCTGACTTTC.

The chain joins TRBV19 to TRBJ1-2, with 7 positions matching TRBD1. The J segment lost 3 bases and the V segment lost 5 bases, leaving 12 bases of the junction unmatched. The CDR3 covers 16 residues. CDR1 is LNHDA, CDR2 SQIVND, per germline (reference sequence). The CDR3 sequence: CASSVGTASFDYGYTF. CDR3 coding DNA: TGTGCCAGTAGTGTTGGGACAGCCTCTTTTGACTATGGCTACACCTTC.

This clonotype was picked up a small number of times. The V gene is TRBV7-9, the J gene TRBJ2-5; D is tentatively TRBD1 or TRBD2 (5 bases each). Germline lookup yields CDR1 SEHNR and CDR2 FQNEAQ (reference sequence). The CDR3 runs 13 residues. The V and J ends lost 5 bases and 5 bases respectively, with 12 bases between them. The CDR3 DNA reads TGTGCCAGCAGCACCGGGACCTGGGAGACCCAGTACTTC. This codes for CASSTGTWETQYF. Filled out from reference TRBV7-9 and TRBJ2-5, the complete variable domain reads DTGVSQNPRHKITKRGQNVTFRCDPISEHNRLYWYRQTLGQGPEFLTYFQNEAQLEKSRLLSDRFSAERPKGSFSTLEIQRTEQGDSAMYLCASSTGTWETQYFGPGTRLLVL.

This clonotype was found a few times. The chain is built from TRBV15 and TRBJ1-6, with a weak D call TRBD1 (6 bases). With 5 bases removed from V and 6 bases from J, the gap between germline ends came to 17 bases. The CDR3 spans 16 residues. Germline values: CDR1 LNHNV, CDR2 YYDKDF (reference sequence). Here the CDR3 reads CATSGFGGRGNSPLHF. CDR3 DNA sequence: TGTGCCACCAGCGGCTTCGGGGGGCGCGGTAATTCACCCCTCCACTTT.

This chain uses TRBV5-1 with TRBJ2-1; D possibly corresponds to TRBD2 (7 bases). CDR3 length equals 13 residues. In germline, CDR1 is SGHRS, CDR2 YFSETQ. V lost 5 bases to trimming and J lost 8 bases, with 14 bases between them. The CDR3 nucleotides are TGCGCCAGCAGGCGATCGGGGGGCGATGAGCAGTTCTTC. Its protein product is CASRRSGGDEQFF.

V and J are TRBV7-2 and TRBJ2-7, with D possibly called TRBD1 or TRBD2 (5 bases each). V lost 2 bases, J lost 7 bases, and 6 bases lay in between. Looked up from germline, CDR1 is SGHTA and CDR2 is FQGNSA. The CDR3 extends over 11 amino acids. This chain's CDR3 is CASSLWGEQYF. CDR3 DNA: TGTGCCAGCAGCTTATGGGGGGAGCAGTACTTC.

This clonotype has a count of ten or more. The rearrangement uses TRBV6-5 and TRBJ2-7; D is perhaps TRBD1 (6 bases). The germline V gene encodes CDR1 MNHEY and CDR2 SVGAGI. The CDR3 sequence is 17 residues long. The V end lost 0 bases, the J end lost 4 bases, and 19 bases lay between the germline ends. The CDR3 protein is CASSYSGSTGRVYEQYF. In DNA, the CDR3 is TGTGCCAGCAGTTACTCGGGGTCGACAGGCCGGGTTTACGAGCAGTACTTC.

This clonotype was counted at least ten times. An end of the junction does not agree with germline; a read error may underlie this. The V and J genes are TRBV12-3 or TRBV12-4 and TRBJ1-1; the D gene is possibly TRBD1 (5 bases). CDR3 length: 14 residues. This CDR3 reads CASRPTVENTEAYF. CDR3 coding DNA: TGTGCCAGCAGGCCGACAGTGGAGAACACTGAAGCTTACTTT.

This clonotype was recorded only once. The rearrangement uses TRBV7-9 and TRBJ1-2; 7 bases match TRBD1. J gave up 7 bases and V 5 bases, and 4 bases lay outside the gene matches. Germline V gives CDR1 SEHNR, CDR2 FQNEAQ (reference sequence). This CDR3 has 12 residues. CDR3 sequence (DNA): TGTGCCAGCAGCGTACAGGGGACTGGCTACACCTTC. This gives the protein CASSVQGTGYTF.

The V gene is TRBV20-1, the J gene TRBJ2-1, with 13 bases matching TRBD2. The CDR3 extends over 16 amino acids. Germline V gene lookup returns CDR1 DFQATT and CDR2 SNEGSKA (reference sequence). The ends lost 5 bases at V and 0 bases at J; junction bases unmatched: 4. CDR3 protein: CSASLAGGSSYNEQFF. CDR3 in DNA: TGCAGTGCTTCACTAGCGGGGGGGAGCTCCTACAATGAGCAGTTCTTC.

This clonotype has only one observation. The chain is built from TRBV7-2 and TRBJ2-1; TRBD1 agrees at 10 bases. Losses at the gene ends were 1 base for V and 10 bases for J; bases not matched to a gene: 7. The germline CDR1 and CDR2 sequences are SGHTA and FQGNSA. This CDR3 region has 15 residues. This chain's CDR3 is CASSLGTGGAGEQFF. In nucleotides, the CDR3 is TGTGCCAGCAGCTTAGGGACAGGGGGGGCGGGAGAGCAGTTCTTC.